The 5 T cell receptor beta chains below come from one sample, sequenced in a study of T cell repertoires in cytomegalovirus infection. TCRdb independently ran MiXCR on the reads; one entry per CDR3 protein. Of fewer than 300,000 distinct CDR3 sequences listed, about a quarter are singletons. Source material: PBMCs. These receptor sequences come from a human donor in good health (CMV status not recorded). Some clones in this sample may be carry-over from other donors' samples.

This clonotype was seen ten or more times. The rearrangement joins TRBV9 to TRBJ2-1; D gene uncertain. CDR1 is SGDLS, CDR2 YYNGEE, per germline. CDR3 length equals 13 residues. Trimming took off 3 bases at V and 4 bases at J, with 8 bases between the two ends. CDR3 region: CASSETYYNEQFF. CDR3 sequence (DNA): TGTGCCAGCAGCGAGACTTATTACAATGAGCAGTTCTTC.

This chain connects TRBV7-6 to TRBJ2-7, with D maybe TRBD2 (6 bases). Looked up from germline, CDR1 is SGHVS and CDR2 is FNYEAQ. V lost 5 bases and J lost 3, with 11 bases in between. This CDR3 spans 13 amino acids. CDR3 loop: CASSPAGYYEQYF. As DNA, the CDR3 is TGTGCCAGCAGCCCCGCGGGGTACTACGAGCAGTACTTC.

This clonotype turned up a few times. The chain uses TRBV6-1 and TRBJ1-5; no reliable D call. CDR3 size: 16 residues. V lost 5 bases and J lost 5, with 19 bases in between. The germline gives CDR1 MNHNS, CDR2 SASEGT. The CDR3 DNA sequence: TGTGCCAGCAGTAATAGACGAACCGTACCGGATCAGCCCCAGCATTTT. Translation gives CASSNRRTVPDQPQHF.

There are many counts of this clonotype. The V and J genes are TRBV7-9 and TRBJ2-5, with D perhaps matching TRBD1 (5 bases). The CDR3 runs 12 residues. Germline values: CDR1 SEHNR, CDR2 FQNEAQ (reference sequence). V gave up 5 bases and J gave up 1 base, with 5 bases separating them. The CDR3 DNA follows: TGTGCCAGCAGCGGGGCCCAAGAGACCCAGTACTTC. It is translated as CASSGAQETQYF.

CDR3 sequence (DNA): TGTGCCAGCAGTTCGCAACCCTGGGGGGAGACCCAGTACTTC. It codes for CASSSQPWGETQYF. The J gene is TRBJ2-5, the V gene TRBV6-6; either TRBD1 or TRBD2 may supply D (5 bases each). The V end was cut by 4 bases, the J end by 5 bases, with 14 bases between. Germline CDR1 and CDR2: MNHNY and SVGAGI (reference sequence). The CDR3 contains 14 residues.